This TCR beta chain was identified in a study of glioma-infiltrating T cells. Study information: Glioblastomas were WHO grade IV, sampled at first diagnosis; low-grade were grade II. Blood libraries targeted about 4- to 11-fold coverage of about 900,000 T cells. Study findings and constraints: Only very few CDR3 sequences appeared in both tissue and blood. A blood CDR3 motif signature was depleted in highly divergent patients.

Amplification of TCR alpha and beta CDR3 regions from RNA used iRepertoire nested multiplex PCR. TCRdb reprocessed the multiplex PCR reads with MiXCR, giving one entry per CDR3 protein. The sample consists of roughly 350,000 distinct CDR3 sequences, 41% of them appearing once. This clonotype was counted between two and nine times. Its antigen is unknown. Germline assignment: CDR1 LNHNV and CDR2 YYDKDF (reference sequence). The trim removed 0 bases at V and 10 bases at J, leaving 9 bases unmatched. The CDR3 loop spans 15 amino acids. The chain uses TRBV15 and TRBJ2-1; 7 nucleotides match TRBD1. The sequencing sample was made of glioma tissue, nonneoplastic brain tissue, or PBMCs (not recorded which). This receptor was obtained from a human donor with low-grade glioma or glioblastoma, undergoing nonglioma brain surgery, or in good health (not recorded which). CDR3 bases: TGTGCCACCAGCAGAGAGCCGGCAGGGGGTAGCGAGCAGTTCTTC. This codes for CATSREPAGGSEQFF.